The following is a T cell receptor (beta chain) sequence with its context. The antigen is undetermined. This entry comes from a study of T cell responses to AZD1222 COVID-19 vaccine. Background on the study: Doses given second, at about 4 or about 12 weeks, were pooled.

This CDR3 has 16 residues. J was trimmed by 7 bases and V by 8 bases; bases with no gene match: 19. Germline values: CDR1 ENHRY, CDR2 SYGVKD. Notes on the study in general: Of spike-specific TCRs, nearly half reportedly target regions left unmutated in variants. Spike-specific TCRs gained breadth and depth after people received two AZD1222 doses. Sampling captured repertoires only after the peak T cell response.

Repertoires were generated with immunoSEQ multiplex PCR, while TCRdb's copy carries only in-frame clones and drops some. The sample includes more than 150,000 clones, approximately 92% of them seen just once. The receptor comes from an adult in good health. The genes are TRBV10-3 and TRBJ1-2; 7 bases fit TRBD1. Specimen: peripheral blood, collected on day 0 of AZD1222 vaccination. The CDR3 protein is CAIRQLNRGPILGYTF. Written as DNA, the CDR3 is TGTGCCATCCGCCAACTAAACAGGGGACCTATACTTGGCTACACCTTC.